This entry is about one TCR beta chain. The CDR3 has 15 residues. Germline loops: CDR1 MNHNY, CDR2 SVGAGI (reference sequence). J lost 7 bases, V lost 8 bases, and 8 bases had no gene match. This specimen belongs to a study of blood T cell repertoires in COVID-19. Under the authors' procedure: How many nucleated cells were present was estimated from reference gene primer amplification. Clones were sequenced by immunoSEQ multiplex PCR, and TCRdb holds only the in-frame ones, with some missing. V and J calls and clone size are as listed in that table; D and trimming were resolved from the DNA. The sample includes 130,000 or so clones, 84% of them seen just once.

The sequenced sample consisted of peripheral blood. The clonotype originates from a woman in her sixties or seventies with acute or convalescent COVID-19. The chain couples TRBV6-6 to TRBJ2-3; 14 positions agree with TRBD2. The CDR3 DNA is TGTGCCAGCGCACTGGGACTAGCGGGGGAGTATACGCAGTATTTT. Encoded protein: CASALGLAGEYTQYF.